The 26 T cell receptor beta chains listed next were all sequenced from one sample in a study of shared clonotypes between healthy human individuals. Only in-frame clones appear in the TCRdb table, and some are missing; sequencing was by immunoSEQ multiplex PCR. The sample includes about 1 million clones, about 75% of them seen just once. Sequencing input: memory CD4+ T cells sorted from blood. The sample's subset: CD45RA-negative fraction. The receptor set was obtained from a man in his late teens or twenties in good health.

This sequence joins TRBV30 and TRBJ1-2; D not certain. This CDR3 contains 15 residues. Trimming took 2 bases from V and 4 from J, leaving 17 bases between them. CDR1 is GTSNPN, CDR2 SVGIG, per germline (reference sequence). The CDR3 coding sequence is TGTGCCTGGAGTCCCAATGTGGCCGGAGGCTATGGCTACACCTTC. It specifies CAWSPNVAGGYGYTF.

The chain combines TRBV20-1 with TRBJ2-7, with D maybe TRBD1 (5 bases). V lost 8 bases and J lost 1, with 9 bases in between. CDR3 length: 11 residues. Germline V CDR1 and CDR2: DFQATT, SNEGSKA (reference sequence). CDR3 DNA: TGCAGTTCCAAGGGGTCCTACGAGCAGTACTTC. Protein sequence: CSSKGSYEQYF.

The chain recombines TRBV5-6 with TRBJ1-2, with TRBD1 as a possible D gene (5 bases). Trimming removed 0 bases from V and 0 bases from J, with 12 bases in between. Germline CDR1 SGHDT, CDR2 YYEEEE. This CDR3 comprises 16 residues. DNA for the CDR3: TGTGCCAGCAGCTTGGAACGGGGGACGACTAACTATGGCTACACCTTC. Translation: CASSLERGTTNYGYTF. Complete variable domain (other parts from reference TRBV5-6 and TRBJ1-2): DAGVTQSPTHLIKTRGQQVTLRCSPKSGHDTVSWYQQALGQGPQFIFQYYEEEERQRGNFPDRFSGHQFPNYSSELNVNALLLGDSALYLCASSLERGTTNYGYTFGSGTRLTVV.

The rearrangement joins TRBV30 to TRBJ2-2, with TRBD1 matching 10 bases. V lost 4 bases, J lost 6 bases, and 2 bases stayed unmatched. CDR3 size: 13 residues. The V gene's germline CDR1 is GTSNPN and CDR2 SVGIG (reference sequence). The CDR3 coding sequence is TGTGCCTGGAACGGACAGGGGGCCGGGGAGCTGTTTTTT. Translating it yields CAWNGQGAGELFF.

The chain employs TRBV29-1 and TRBJ2-1; tentatively, D is TRBD2 (5 bases). The ends were cut back, 2 bases at V and 2 bases at J, with 7 bases in the middle. Germline V gene lookup returns CDR1 SQVTM and CDR2 ANQGSEA. This CDR3 has 13 amino acids. CDR3 in amino acids: CSVERTPYNEQFF. CDR3 DNA sequence: TGCAGCGTTGAAAGGACTCCCTACAATGAGCAGTTCTTC.

Only one count was recorded for this clone. The V gene is TRBV10-3, the J gene TRBJ2-1; 12 bases are a match to TRBD2. The junction had 8 bases not matched to a gene; V was cut back by 6 bases and J by 8 bases. CDR3 size: 15 residues. The germline gives CDR1 ENHRY, CDR2 SYGVKD. CDR3 sequence: CAIRDSSGRVDEQFF. The CDR3 nucleotides read TGTGCCATCAGGGACTCTAGCGGGAGGGTTGATGAGCAGTTCTTC.

This clone was seen at least ten times. J is TRBJ1-3 and V is TRBV9, with unresolved D. The V gene lost 3 bases and the J gene lost 0 bases, with 13 bases spanning the gap. This CDR3 has 16 amino acids. The germline CDR1 and CDR2 sequences are SGDLS and YYNGEE. The CDR3 loop reads CASSGDGRSSGNTIYF. CDR3 bases: TGTGCCAGCAGCGGAGACGGACGGTCCTCTGGAAACACCATATATTTT.

The chain carries TRBV6-5 and TRBJ1-3, with D uncertain. Germline V gene sequence: CDR1 MNHEY, CDR2 SVGAGI. The CDR3 is 11 residues long. V lost 7 bases and J lost 3, with 4 bases in between. Written as DNA, the CDR3 is TGTGCCAGCAAGGGTGGAAACACCATATATTTT. Amino acids: CASKGGNTIYF.

The chain links TRBV27 to TRBJ1-6; 7 positions agree with TRBD1. Germline V CDR1 and CDR2: MNHEY, SMNVEV (reference sequence). This CDR3 region has 15 residues. Losses at the gene ends were 4 bases for V and 6 bases for J; bases not matched to a gene: 6. The CDR3 DNA sequence: TGTGCCAGCAGTTCCGGACAGGTTTTTAATTCACCCCTCCACTTT. As protein: CASSSGQVFNSPLHF.

This chain joins TRBV10-3 and TRBJ1-4; the match to TRBD1 covers 9 bases. Germline-derived CDR1 and CDR2 are ENHRY and SYGVKD. This CDR3 has 16 amino acids. V was clipped by 2 bases and J by 9 bases; unmatched bases: 10. The CDR3 sequence is CAISEPGQGVMKKLFF. DNA of the CDR3: TGTGCCATCAGTGAGCCGGGACAGGGAGTAATGAAAAAACTGTTTTTT.

The genes are TRBV6-1 and TRBJ2-3; D not certain. Per germline, CDR1 MNHNS and CDR2 SASEGT. Deletions cut 8 bases from V and 3 bases from J, with 6 bases between. The CDR3 is 11 amino acids. This chain's CDR3 is CASSVTDTQYF. Written as DNA, the CDR3 is TGTGCCAGCTCAGTAACAGATACGCAGTATTTT.

This chain connects TRBV5-6 to TRBJ1-4, with D possibly being TRBD1 (6 bases). The V gene's germline CDR1 is SGHDT and CDR2 YYEEEE. The V end was cut by 4 bases, the J end by 8 bases, with 18 bases between. The CDR3 has 15 amino acids. In DNA, the CDR3 is TGTGCCAGCAGCCTCTGGCCGGGGGCGAGGGAAAAACTGTTTTTT. This gives the protein CASSLWPGAREKLFF.

CDR3 protein: CATSRRLAGGPSTDTQYF. Here the CDR3 DNA reads TGTGCCACCAGCAGGCGGCTAGCGGGGGGCCCTAGCACAGATACGCAGTATTTT. The gene calls are TRBV15 and TRBJ2-3, with 11 bases identical to TRBD2. The CDR3 has 18 residues. Germline-derived CDR1 and CDR2 are LNHNV and YYDKDF (reference sequence). The V gene end was trimmed by 3 bases and the J gene end by 0 bases; junction bases not matched to a gene: 8.

A word on this clone: One base away lies a much larger clone, so this may be a sequencing read error. The CDR3 sequence: CASSQGQGNYGYTF. CDR3 coding DNA: TGTGCCAGCAGCCAGGGACAGGGAAACTATGGCTACACCTTC. V gene TRBV5-8 combines with J gene TRBJ1-2, with TRBD1 identical over 9 bases. V dropped 4 bases and J dropped 2; count of bases not matched to a gene: 3. Germline values: CDR1 SGHTS, CDR2 YDEGEE. The CDR3 spans 14 residues.

This clone was detected ten times or more. The DNA for the CDR3 is TGTGCCAGCACTCCCGGGACTACTACCGGGGAGCTGTTTTTT. Translating gives CASTPGTTTGELFF. This chain uses TRBV5-4 with TRBJ2-2, with TRBD2 identical over 7 bases. The CDR3 spans 14 residues. Per germline, CDR1 SGHNT and CDR2 YYREEE (reference sequence). The junction had 7 bases not matched to a gene; V was cut back by 6 bases and J by 5 bases.

CDR3 region: CASSSTTGSTEAFF. As DNA, the CDR3 is TGCGCCAGCAGCTCCACCACAGGGAGTACTGAAGCTTTCTTT. V is TRBV5-1 and J is TRBJ1-1, with D possibly matching TRBD1 (6 bases). V was clipped by 3 bases and J by 5 bases, with 14 bases between them. This CDR3 region has 14 residues. CDR1 SGHRS and CDR2 YFSETQ come from the germline V gene.

This clone was observed a few times. This CDR3 reads CASSRLAGALRTGELFF. In DNA form, the CDR3 reads TGTGCCAGTAGTCGCCTAGCGGGGGCCCTGCGAACCGGGGAGCTGTTTTTT. The chain is built from TRBV19 and TRBJ2-2; 10 bases map to TRBD2. The CDR3 consists of 17 residues. The J segment lost 5 bases and the V segment lost 5 bases, leaving 11 bases of the junction unmatched. Germline V CDR1 and CDR2: LNHDA, SQIVND (reference sequence). Supplemented by reference TRBV19 and TRBJ2-2, the full variable domain reads DGGITQSPKYLFRKEGQNVTLSCEQNLNHDAMYWYRQDPGQGLRLIYYSQIVNDFQKGDIAEGYSVSREKKESFPLTVTSAQKNPTAFYLCASSRLAGALRTGELFFGEGSRLTVL.

This clone has just a few counts. J is TRBJ1-1 and V is TRBV12-5; 8 bases are shared with TRBD1. The CDR3 is 12 amino acids. After removal of 5 bases from V and 7 bases from J, the junction contained 3 bases not matched to a gene. Germline CDR1 is LGHNT and CDR2 is FRNRAP. CDR3 coding DNA: TGTGCTAGTGGTCACGGACAGGGTGAAGCTTTCTTT. Translation: CASGHGQGEAFF.

This clone was seen only a few times. The CDR3, as DNA: TGTGCCAGCAACTCGGGACAGGGGAACACTGAAGCTTTCTTT. Its translation is CASNSGQGNTEAFF. The V gene is TRBV28, the J gene TRBJ1-1; TRBD1 agrees at 9 bases. The junction had 4 bases not matched to a gene; V was cut back by 7 bases and J by 1 base. The CDR3 extends over 14 amino acids. CDR1 is MDHEN, CDR2 SYDVKM, per germline.

The chain recombines TRBV7-2 with TRBJ1-5; the D gene is possibly TRBD1 (6 bases). V lost 5 bases, J lost 4 bases, and 15 bases lay in between. CDR1 is SGHTA, CDR2 FQGNSA, per germline. CDR3 length: 15 amino acids. The CDR3 coding sequence is TGTGCCAGCAGCCAGGGGAGAGGAGGGAATCAGCCCCAGCATTTT. Protein product: CASSQGRGGNQPQHF.

The chain joins TRBV10-3 to TRBJ2-7, with unresolved D. The ends were cut back, 3 bases at V and 3 bases at J, with 6 bases in the middle. Germline loops: CDR1 ENHRY, CDR2 SYGVKD. The CDR3 length is 12 residues. The CDR3 bases are TGTGCCATCAGTGAATTGAACTACGAGCAGTACTTC. Translating gives CAISELNYEQYF.

The chain uses TRBV27 and TRBJ2-1; weak D call: TRBD2 (5 bases). The CDR3 totals 12 residues. Trimming cost V 3 bases and J 8 bases, with 8 bases left between them. The germline gives CDR1 MNHEY, CDR2 SMNVEV (reference sequence). CDR3 DNA sequence: TGTGCCAGCAGTTTTGGGCGGGATGAGCAGTTCTTC. Amino acids: CASSFGRDEQFF.

As regards this clone: The junction departs from germline at one end; a sequencing error may be responsible. The J gene is TRBJ2-3, the V gene TRBV4-2; no clear D. This CDR3 spans 11 amino acids. Germline V gives CDR1 LGHNA, CDR2 YNFKEQ. The CDR3 region has the DNA TGTGCCAGCAGCCAAGAAGGGCAGCGTGATTTT. Translated, it gives CASSQEGQRDF.

The table lists this clone with many counts. The chain has TRBV5-4 and TRBJ1-1; 7 positions match TRBD1. The CDR3 is 15 amino acids. Germline V lookup: CDR1 SGHNT, CDR2 YYREEE (reference sequence). Trimming cost V 5 bases and J 7 bases; bases outside gene matches: 14. The CDR3, as DNA: TGTGCCAGCAGGAGTCTTGGGACAGCCTGGGGTGAAGCTTTCTTT. The encoded protein is CASRSLGTAWGEAFF.

This clone was seen only a few times. The V and J genes are TRBV30 and TRBJ1-6, with D hard to call. Germline V gene lookup returns CDR1 GTSNPN and CDR2 SVGIG (reference sequence). V was pared by 4 bases and J by 5 bases, with 9 bases between. The CDR3 length is 13 residues. CDR3 sequence reads: CAWKWGDNSPLHF. CDR3 sequence (DNA): TGTGCCTGGAAGTGGGGAGATAATTCACCCCTCCACTTT.

V usage is TRBV5-1 and J usage is TRBJ1-2, with 7 bases that match TRBD1. Germline-derived CDR1 and CDR2 are SGHRS and YFSETQ. The CDR3 loop spans 12 amino acids. J lost 14 bases, V lost 2 bases, and 9 bases had no gene match. In DNA, the CDR3 is TGCGCCAGCAGCTTCGGACAGGAGGCTAATACCTTC. Amino acids: CASSFGQEANTF.